Listed here are 13 T cell receptor beta chains from one sample, sequenced in a study of blood T cell repertoires in COVID-19. The repertoire was sequenced with immunoSEQ multiplex PCR; TCRdb's copy has only in-frame clones and lacks some. The sample records about 300,000 clones, approximately 90% being singletons. Sequencing was done on a sample of peripheral blood. The receptor set was obtained from a woman between 25 and 40 years old with COVID-19, enrolled during active disease.

The chain recombines TRBV13 with TRBJ2-5, with D unclear. The V gene's germline CDR1 is PRHDT and CDR2 FYEKMQ (reference sequence). Trimming cost V 8 bases and J 7 bases, with 14 bases left between them. The CDR3 runs to 12 residues. CDR3 bases: TGTGCCAGCTCCTCCCAGGAACTGACCCAGTACTTC. Protein product: CASSSQELTQYF.

This chain connects TRBV5-5 to TRBJ1-1; tentative D call: TRBD1 (5 bases). Germline assignment: CDR1 SGHKS and CDR2 YYEKEE (reference sequence). Trimming shortened V by 1 base and J by 4 bases, and 11 bases separated the two germline ends. The CDR3 loop spans 14 amino acids. The CDR3 loop reads CASSLYQGSTEAFF. The CDR3 DNA reads as TGTGCCAGCAGCTTGTACCAGGGAAGCACTGAAGCTTTCTTT.

The chain links TRBV4-1 to TRBJ1-3; 10 bases line up with TRBD1. V was clipped by 1 base and J by 2 bases; unmatched bases: 2. There are 16 residues in the CDR3. Germline V lookup: CDR1 MGHRA, CDR2 YSYEKL. The CDR3 bases are TGCGCCAGCAGCCAAGTGACAGGGGGCACTGGAAACACCATATATTTT. Amino acids: CASSQVTGGTGNTIYF.

This clone was observed a handful of times. The gene calls are TRBV7-8 and TRBJ2-7; D perhaps matches TRBD1 (7 bases). Per germline, CDR1 SGHVS and CDR2 FQNEAQ. Trimming took off 1 base at V and 2 bases at J, with 18 bases between the two ends. The CDR3 has 17 residues. The DNA of the CDR3 is TGTGCCAGCAGCTTAGATTGGCAGGGGGGTAGCACCTACGAGCAGTACTTC. It yields the protein CASSLDWQGGSTYEQYF.

V usage is TRBV7-2 and J usage is TRBJ1-5; no firm D call. The length of the CDR3 is 16 residues. Germline V gene sequence: CDR1 SGHTA, CDR2 FQGNSA. Trimming took 5 bases from V and 0 from J, leaving 14 bases between them. CDR3 sequence (DNA): TGTGCCAGCAGCCCAAGAGGTGGTTATAGCAATCAGCCCCAGCATTTT. Translating it yields CASSPRGGYSNQPQHF.

The chain employs TRBV24-1 and TRBJ1-5; no firm D call. Trimming took off 4 bases at V and 2 bases at J, with 11 bases between the two ends. The germline gives CDR1 KGHDR, CDR2 SFDVKD. The CDR3 runs 15 residues. Here the CDR3 DNA reads TGTGCCACCAGTGAAGCATCTATCGGCAATCAGCCCCAGCATTTT. It is translated as CATSEASIGNQPQHF.

The chain carries TRBV19 and TRBJ1-1, with 7 bases lining up with TRBD1. The germline gives CDR1 LNHDA, CDR2 SQIVND (reference sequence). V lost 3 bases and J lost 2; bases outside the gene matches: 3. The CDR3 spans 14 residues. CDR3 in amino acids: CASSIRTGNTEAFF. The CDR3, as DNA: TGTGCCAGTAGTATTAGGACAGGTAACACTGAAGCTTTCTTT.

The chain couples TRBV11-3 to TRBJ2-3; TRBD2 matches at 11 bases. V was clipped by 9 bases and J by 4 bases; unmatched bases: 18. Germline V gene sequence: CDR1 SGHNT, CDR2 YENEEA. This CDR3 is built from 18 residues. CDR3 loop: CARTVGGGTSGSPDTQYF. CDR3 nucleotides: TGTGCCAGGACAGTCGGAGGGGGAACTAGCGGGAGCCCAGATACGCAGTATTTT.

As concerns this clone: The junction departs from germline at one end; a sequencing error may be responsible. J is TRBJ1-2 and V is TRBV7-9, with 9 bases aligning to TRBD1. In germline, CDR1 is SEHNR, CDR2 FQNEAQ (reference sequence). The CDR3 contains 12 residues. The CDR3 is CASTLQGAGYTF. CDR3 sequence (DNA): TGTGCCAGCACCTTACAGGGGGCTGGCTACACCTTC.

In the case of this clone: One end of the junction does not line up with germline, which may come from a read error. J is TRBJ1-1 and V is TRBV3-1 (or the pseudogene TRBV3-2); the D gene is possibly TRBD1 (5 bases). There are 13 residues in the CDR3. The germline gives CDR1 LGHDT, CDR2 YNNKEL (reference sequence). CDR3: CASSQAVGGEAFF. In nucleotides, the CDR3 is TGTGCCAGCAGTCAAGCGGTCGGGGGTGAAGCTTTCTTT.

This clone came up once. The CDR3, as DNA: TGTGCCAGCAGCCAAGTGACGGAGAACGAGCAGTACTTC. As protein: CASSQVTENEQYF. The gene calls are TRBV3-1 (or the pseudogene TRBV3-2) and TRBJ2-7; D unresolved. The V end lost 1 base, the J end lost 5 bases, and 9 bases lay between the germline ends. The CDR3 consists of 13 residues. The germline V gene encodes CDR1 LGHDT and CDR2 YNNKEL (reference sequence).

The chain links TRBV2 to TRBJ2-7, with 8 bases lining up with TRBD2. The CDR3 has 12 residues. V dropped 11 bases and J dropped 3; count of bases not matched to a gene: 6. Germline loops: CDR1 SNHLY, CDR2 FYNNEI. Written as DNA, the CDR3 is TGTGCCGGCGGGGGGAGCGTCTACGAGCAGTACTTC. It translates to CAGGGSVYEQYF. Looking up the rest from reference TRBV2 and TRBJ2-7 gives the full variable domain: EPEVTQTPSHQVTQMGQEVILRCVPISNHLYFYWYRQILGQKVEFLVSFYNNEISEKSEIFDDQFSVERPDGSNFTLKIRSTKLEDSAMYFCAGGGSVYEQYFGPGTRLTVT.

In DNA form, the CDR3 reads TGTGCCAGTAGTCCCGAGACTAGCGGGAGGTTGGAGACCCAGTACTTC. Translation: CASSPETSGRLETQYF. The chain combines TRBV19 with TRBJ2-5, with 13 bases matching TRBD2. The CDR3 has 16 residues. Trimming removed 5 bases from V and 5 bases from J; junction bases left unmatched: 8. CDR1 and CDR2 from the germline V gene are LNHDA and SQIVND (reference sequence).